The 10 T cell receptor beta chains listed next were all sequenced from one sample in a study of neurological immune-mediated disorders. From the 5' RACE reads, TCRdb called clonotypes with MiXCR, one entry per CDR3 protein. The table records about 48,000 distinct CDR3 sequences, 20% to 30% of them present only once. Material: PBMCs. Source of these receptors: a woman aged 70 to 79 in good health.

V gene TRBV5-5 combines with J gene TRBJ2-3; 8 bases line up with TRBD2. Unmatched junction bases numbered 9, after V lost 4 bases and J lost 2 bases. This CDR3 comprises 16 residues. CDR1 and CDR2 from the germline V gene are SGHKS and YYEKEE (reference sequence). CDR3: CASSPREGVITDTQYF. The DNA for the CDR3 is TGTGCCAGCAGCCCTCGGGAGGGGGTTATCACAGATACGCAGTATTTT. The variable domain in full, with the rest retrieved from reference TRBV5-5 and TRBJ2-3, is DAGVTQSPTHLIKTRGQQVTLRCSPISGHKSVSWYQQVLGQGPQFIFQYYEKEERGRGNFPDRFSARQFPNYSSELNVNALLLGDSALYLCASSPREGVITDTQYFGPGTRLTVL.

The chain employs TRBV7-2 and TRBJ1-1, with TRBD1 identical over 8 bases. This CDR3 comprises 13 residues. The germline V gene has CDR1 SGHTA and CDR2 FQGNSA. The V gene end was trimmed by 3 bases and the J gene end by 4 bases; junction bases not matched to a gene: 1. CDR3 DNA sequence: TGTGCCAGCAGCTTCACAGGGGGCACTGAAGCTTTCTTT. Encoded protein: CASSFTGGTEAFF.

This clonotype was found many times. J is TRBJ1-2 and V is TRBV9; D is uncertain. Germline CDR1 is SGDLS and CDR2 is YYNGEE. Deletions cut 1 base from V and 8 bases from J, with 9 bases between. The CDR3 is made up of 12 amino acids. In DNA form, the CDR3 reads TGTGCCAGCAGCGTACGAGGGATCGGCTACACCTTC. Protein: CASSVRGIGYTF.

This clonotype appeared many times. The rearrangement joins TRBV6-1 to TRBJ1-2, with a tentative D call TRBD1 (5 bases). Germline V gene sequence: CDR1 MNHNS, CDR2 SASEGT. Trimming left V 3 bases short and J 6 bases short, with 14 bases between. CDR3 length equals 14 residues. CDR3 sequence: CASSDPGGEDGYTF. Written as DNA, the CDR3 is TGTGCCAGCAGTGATCCGGGGGGTGAAGATGGCTACACCTTC.

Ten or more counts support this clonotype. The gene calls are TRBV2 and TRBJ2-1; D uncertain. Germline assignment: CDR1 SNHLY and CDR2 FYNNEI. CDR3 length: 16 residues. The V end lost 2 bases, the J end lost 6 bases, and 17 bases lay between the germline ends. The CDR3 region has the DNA TGTGCCAGCAGTGAAATAAGTTCTGACACGAGCAATGAGCAGTTCTTC. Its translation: CASSEISSDTSNEQFF. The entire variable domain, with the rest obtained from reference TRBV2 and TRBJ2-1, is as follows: EPEVTQTPSHQVTQMGQEVILRCVPISNHLYFYWYRQILGQKVEFLVSFYNNEISEKSEIFDDQFSVERPDGSNFTLKIRSTKLEDSAMYFCASSEISSDTSNEQFFGPGTRLTVL.

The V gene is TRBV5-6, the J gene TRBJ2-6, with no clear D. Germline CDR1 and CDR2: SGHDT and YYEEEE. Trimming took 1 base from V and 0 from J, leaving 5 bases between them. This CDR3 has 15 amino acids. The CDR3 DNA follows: TGTGCCAGCAGCTTGAAGTCCTCTGGGGCCAACGTCCTGACTTTC. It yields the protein CASSLKSSGANVLTF.

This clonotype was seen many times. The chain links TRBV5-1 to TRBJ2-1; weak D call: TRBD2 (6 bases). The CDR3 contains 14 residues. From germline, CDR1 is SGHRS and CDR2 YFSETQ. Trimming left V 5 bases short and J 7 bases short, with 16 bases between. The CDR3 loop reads CASSTGTLGNEQFF. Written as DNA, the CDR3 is TGCGCCAGCAGTACCGGGACTCTAGGGAATGAGCAGTTCTTC.

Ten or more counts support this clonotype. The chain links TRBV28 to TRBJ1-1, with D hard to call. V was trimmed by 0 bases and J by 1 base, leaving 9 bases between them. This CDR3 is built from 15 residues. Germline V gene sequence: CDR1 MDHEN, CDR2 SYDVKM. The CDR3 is CASSLWGSGNTEAFF. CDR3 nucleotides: TGTGCCAGCAGTTTATGGGGCTCCGGGAACACTGAAGCTTTCTTT.

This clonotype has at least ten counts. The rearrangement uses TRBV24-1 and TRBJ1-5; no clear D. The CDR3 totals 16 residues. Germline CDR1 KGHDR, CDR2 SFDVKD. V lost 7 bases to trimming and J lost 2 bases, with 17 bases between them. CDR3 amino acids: CATSGRQAQGNQPQHF. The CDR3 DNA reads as TGTGCCACCAGCGGCCGGCAGGCCCAGGGCAATCAGCCCCAGCATTTT.

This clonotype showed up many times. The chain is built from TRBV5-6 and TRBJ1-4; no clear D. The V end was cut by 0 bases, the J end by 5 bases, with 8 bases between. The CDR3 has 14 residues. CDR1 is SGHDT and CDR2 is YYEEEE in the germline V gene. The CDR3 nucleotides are TGTGCCAGCAGCTTGGGGGGAGAGAATGAAAAACTGTTTTTT. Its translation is CASSLGGENEKLFF. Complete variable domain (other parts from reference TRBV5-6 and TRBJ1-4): DAGVTQSPTHLIKTRGQQVTLRCSPKSGHDTVSWYQQALGQGPQFIFQYYEEEERQRGNFPDRFSGHQFPNYSSELNVNALLLGDSALYLCASSLGGENEKLFFGSGTQLSVL.